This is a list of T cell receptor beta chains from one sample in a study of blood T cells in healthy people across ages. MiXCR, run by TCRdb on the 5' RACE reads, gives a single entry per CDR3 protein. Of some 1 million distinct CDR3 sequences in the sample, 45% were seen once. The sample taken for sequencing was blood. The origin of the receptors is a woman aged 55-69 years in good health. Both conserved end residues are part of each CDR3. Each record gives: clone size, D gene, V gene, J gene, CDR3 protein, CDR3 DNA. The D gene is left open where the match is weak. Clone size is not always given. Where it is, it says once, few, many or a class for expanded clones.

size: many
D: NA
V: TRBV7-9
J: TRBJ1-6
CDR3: CASSLVQGNSPLHF
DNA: TGTGCCAGCAGTTTAGTGCAGGGGAATTCACCCCTCCACTTT

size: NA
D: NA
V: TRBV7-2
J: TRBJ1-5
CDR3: CASSPGAGLSNQPQHF
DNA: TGTGCCAGCAGCCCCGGGGCAGGGCTTAGCAATCAGCCCCAGCATTTT

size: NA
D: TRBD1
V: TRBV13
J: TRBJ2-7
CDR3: CASSLWTGGSEQYF
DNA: TGTGCCAGCAGCTTATGGACAGGGGGCAGCGAGCAGTACTTC

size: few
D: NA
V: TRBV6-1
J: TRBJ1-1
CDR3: CASSRVEGTEAFF
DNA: TGTGCCAGCAGCCGGGTTGAGGGCACTGAAGCTTTCTTT

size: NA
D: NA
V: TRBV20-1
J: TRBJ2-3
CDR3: CSAPRVPVRDTQYF
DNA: TGCAGTGCTCCCAGGGTCCCAGTGAGGGATACGCAGTATTTT

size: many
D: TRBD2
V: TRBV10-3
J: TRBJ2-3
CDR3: CAISEGTSSTDTQYF
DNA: TGTGCCATCAGTGAGGGGACTAGTAGCACAGATACGCAGTATTTT

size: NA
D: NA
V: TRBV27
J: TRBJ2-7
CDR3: CAGGSRSGEQYF
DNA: TGTGCCGGCGGGTCAAGGTCTGGCGAGCAGTACTTC

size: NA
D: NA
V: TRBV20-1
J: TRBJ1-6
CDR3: CSARDPVKLDNSPLHF
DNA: TGCAGTGCTAGAGATCCAGTTAAGCTAGATAATTCACCCCTCCACTTT

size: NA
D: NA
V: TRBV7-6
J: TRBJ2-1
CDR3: CASSLTGTNNEQFF
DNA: TGTGCCAGCAGCTTAACGGGGACCAACAATGAGCAGTTCTTC

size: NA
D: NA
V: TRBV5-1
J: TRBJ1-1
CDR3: CASSLYRGAIGTEAFF
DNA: TGCGCCAGCAGCTTGTACCGGGGGGCGATCGGGACTGAAGCTTTCTTT

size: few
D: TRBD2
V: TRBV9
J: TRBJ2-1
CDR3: CASSVDPSGGEYNEQFF
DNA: TGTGCCAGCAGCGTAGACCCCAGCGGGGGGGAGTACAATGAGCAGTTCTTC

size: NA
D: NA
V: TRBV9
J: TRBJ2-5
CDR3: CASSVGHTQETQYF
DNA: TGTGCCAGCAGCGTGGGACATACCCAAGAGACCCAGTACTTC

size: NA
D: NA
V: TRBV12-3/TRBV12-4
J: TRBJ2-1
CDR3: CASRARQGHNEQFF
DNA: TGTGCCAGCAGGGCACGACAAGGGCACAATGAGCAGTTCTTC

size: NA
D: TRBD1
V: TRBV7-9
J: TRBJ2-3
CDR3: CASSPSTGADTQYF
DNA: TGTGCCAGCAGCCCGTCGACAGGGGCAGATACGCAGTATTTT

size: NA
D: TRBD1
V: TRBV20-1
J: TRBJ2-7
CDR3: CSATSGTGSSYEQYF
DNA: TGCAGTGCTACCTCGGGGACAGGGAGCTCCTACGAGCAGTACTTC

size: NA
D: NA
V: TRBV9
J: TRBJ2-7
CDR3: CASAVEGGGVNEQYF
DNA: TGTGCCAGTGCGGTTGAGGGGGGAGGTGTCAATGAGCAGTACTTC

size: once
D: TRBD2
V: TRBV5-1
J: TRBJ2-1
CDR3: CASSHPTSGRINEQFF
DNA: TGCGCCAGCAGCCACCCTACTAGCGGGAGGATCAATGAGCAGTTCTTC

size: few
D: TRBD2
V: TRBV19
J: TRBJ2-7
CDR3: CASSMTGSTSGRAYEQYF
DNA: TGTGCCAGTAGTATGACGGGGAGCACTAGCGGGAGGGCTTACGAGCAGTACTTC

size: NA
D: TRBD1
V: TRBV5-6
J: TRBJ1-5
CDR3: CASSFGTGAQPQHF
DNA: TGTGCCAGCAGCTTCGGGACAGGGGCGCAGCCCCAGCATTTT

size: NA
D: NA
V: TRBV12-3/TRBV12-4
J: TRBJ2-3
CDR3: CASSDGSSTDTQYF
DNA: TGTGCCAGCAGTGACGGTTCTAGCACAGATACGCAGTATTTT

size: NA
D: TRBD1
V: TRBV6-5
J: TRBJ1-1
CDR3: CASTLTGLGTEAFF
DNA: TGTGCCAGCACTTTGACAGGGTTGGGGACTGAAGCTTTCTTT

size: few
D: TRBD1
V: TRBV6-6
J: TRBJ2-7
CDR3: CAIGTELAFRNEQYF
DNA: TGTGCCATCGGGACAGAATTAGCGTTTAGAAACGAGCAGTACTTC

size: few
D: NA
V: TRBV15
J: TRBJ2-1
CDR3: CATSRETGLLNEQFF
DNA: TGTGCCACCAGCAGAGAAACCGGACTGCTTAATGAGCAGTTCTTC

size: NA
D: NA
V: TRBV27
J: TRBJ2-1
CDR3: CASSVAAKSEQFF
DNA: TGTGCCAGCAGTGTAGCGGCTAAAAGTGAGCAGTTCTTC

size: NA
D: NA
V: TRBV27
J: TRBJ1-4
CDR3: CASRYRAGEKLFF
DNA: TGTGCCAGCAGATATCGGGCGGGGGAAAAACTGTTTTTT

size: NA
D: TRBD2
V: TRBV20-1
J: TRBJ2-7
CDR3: CSASARLAGSYEQYF
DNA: TGCAGTGCTAGCGCGCGCCTAGCGGGATCCTACGAGCAGTACTTC

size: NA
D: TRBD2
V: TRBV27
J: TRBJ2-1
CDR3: CASMVRGRVSYNEQFF
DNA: TGTGCCAGCATGGTTCGCGGGAGGGTCTCATACAATGAGCAGTTCTTC

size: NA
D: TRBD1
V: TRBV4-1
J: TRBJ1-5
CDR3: CASSYRGEDQPQHF
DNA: TGCGCCAGCAGCTACAGGGGAGAGGATCAGCCCCAGCATTTT

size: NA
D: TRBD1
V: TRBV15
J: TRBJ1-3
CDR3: CATGQGGGNTIYF
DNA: TGTGCCACCGGACAGGGAGGTGGAAACACCATATATTTT

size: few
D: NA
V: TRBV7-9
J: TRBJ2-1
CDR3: CASSRVNEQFF
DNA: TGTGCCAGCAGCCGCGTCAATGAGCAGTTCTTC

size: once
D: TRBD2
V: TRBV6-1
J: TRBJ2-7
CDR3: CASSNAATSGGYNEQYF
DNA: TGTGCCAGTAGTAATGCAGCGACTAGCGGGGGCTACAATGAGCAGTACTTC

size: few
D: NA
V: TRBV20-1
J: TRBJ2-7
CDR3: CSGEVGAEQYF
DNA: TGCAGTGGAGAGGTAGGGGCCGAGCAGTACTTC

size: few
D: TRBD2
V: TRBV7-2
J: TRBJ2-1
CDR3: CASRTRGGARDEQFF
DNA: TGTGCCAGCAGAACACGCGGGGGGGCCAGAGATGAGCAGTTCTTC

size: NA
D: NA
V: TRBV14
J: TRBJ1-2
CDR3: CASSPMDGYYGYTF
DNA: TGTGCCAGCAGCCCCATGGACGGATACTATGGCTACACCTTC

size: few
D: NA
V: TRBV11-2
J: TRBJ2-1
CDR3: CASSLGRGVNEQFF
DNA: TGTGCCAGCAGCTTAGGGAGAGGGGTGAATGAGCAGTTCTTC

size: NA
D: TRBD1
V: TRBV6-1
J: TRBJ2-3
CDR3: CASSTGGRTDTQYF
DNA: TGTGCCAGCTCTACAGGGGGCCGCACAGATACGCAGTATTTT

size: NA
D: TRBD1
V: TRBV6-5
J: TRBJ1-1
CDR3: CASRGTGVNTEAFF
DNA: TGTGCCAGCAGGGGGACAGGGGTGAACACTGAAGCTTTCTTT

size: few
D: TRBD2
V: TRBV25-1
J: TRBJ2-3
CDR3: CASSEYFPAGGKYF
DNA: TGTGCCAGCAGTGAATATTTCCCAGCGGGAGGGAAGTATTTT

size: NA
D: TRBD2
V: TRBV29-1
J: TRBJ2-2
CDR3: CSGEAGSGTGELFF
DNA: TGCAGCGGCGAAGCGGGGTCGGGCACCGGGGAGCTGTTTTTT

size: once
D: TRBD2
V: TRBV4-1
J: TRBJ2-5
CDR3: CASSQAGQTSGFQETQYF
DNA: TGCGCCAGCAGCCAAGCGGGACAGACTAGCGGGTTCCAAGAGACCCAGTACTTC

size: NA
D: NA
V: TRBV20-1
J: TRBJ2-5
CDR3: CSASPDRGRQETQYF
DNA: TGCAGTGCTAGCCCGGACAGAGGGAGGCAAGAGACCCAGTACTTC

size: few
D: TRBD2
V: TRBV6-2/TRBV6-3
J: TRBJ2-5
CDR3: CASSPIAGGPVTQYF
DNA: TGTGCCAGCAGTCCGATAGCGGGAGGGCCGGTGACCCAGTACTTC

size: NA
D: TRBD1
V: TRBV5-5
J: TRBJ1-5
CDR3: CASSPRGYNQPQHF
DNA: TGTGCCAGCAGCCCCAGGGGGTACAATCAGCCCCAGCATTTT

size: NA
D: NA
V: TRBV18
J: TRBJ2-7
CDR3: CASSPGQGGTYEQYF
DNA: TGTGCCAGCTCACCAGGACAGGGAGGGACCTACGAGCAGTACTTC

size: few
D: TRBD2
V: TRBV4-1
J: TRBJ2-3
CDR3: CASSQGGSADTQYF
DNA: TGCGCCAGCAGCCAAGGCGGGAGCGCAGATACGCAGTATTTT

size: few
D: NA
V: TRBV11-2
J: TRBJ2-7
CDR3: CASSPEGYPYEQYF
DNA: TGTGCCAGCAGCCCCGAAGGGTACCCCTACGAGCAGTACTTC

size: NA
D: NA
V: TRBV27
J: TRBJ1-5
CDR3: CASRAGGPGQPQHF
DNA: TGTGCCAGCAGGGCGGGGGGGCCTGGTCAGCCCCAGCATTTT

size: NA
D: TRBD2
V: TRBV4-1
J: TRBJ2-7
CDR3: CASSPGTRVYNEQYF
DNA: TGCGCCAGCAGCCCCGGGACTAGGGTCTACAATGAGCAGTACTTC

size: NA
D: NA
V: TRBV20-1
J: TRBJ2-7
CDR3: CSARDPGGTKSYEQYF
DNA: TGCAGTGCTAGAGACCCCGGGGGGACAAAATCCTACGAGCAGTACTTC

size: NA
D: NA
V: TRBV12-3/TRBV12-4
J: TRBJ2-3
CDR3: CASTYITDTQYF
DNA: TGTGCCAGCACTTATATCACAGATACGCAGTATTTT

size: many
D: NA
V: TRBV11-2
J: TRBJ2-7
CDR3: CASSPVGGGSYEQYF
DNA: TGTGCCAGCAGCCCGGTAGGGGGGGGCTCCTACGAGCAGTACTTC

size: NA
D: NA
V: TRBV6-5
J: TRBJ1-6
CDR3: CASSYQPAPGYASSPLHF
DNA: TGTGCCAGCAGTTACCAGCCAGCGCCCGGATATGCTAGTTCACCCCTCCACTTT

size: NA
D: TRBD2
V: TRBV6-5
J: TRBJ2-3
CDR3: CASRISGSADTQYF
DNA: TGTGCCAGCAGGATTAGCGGGAGCGCAGATACGCAGTATTTT